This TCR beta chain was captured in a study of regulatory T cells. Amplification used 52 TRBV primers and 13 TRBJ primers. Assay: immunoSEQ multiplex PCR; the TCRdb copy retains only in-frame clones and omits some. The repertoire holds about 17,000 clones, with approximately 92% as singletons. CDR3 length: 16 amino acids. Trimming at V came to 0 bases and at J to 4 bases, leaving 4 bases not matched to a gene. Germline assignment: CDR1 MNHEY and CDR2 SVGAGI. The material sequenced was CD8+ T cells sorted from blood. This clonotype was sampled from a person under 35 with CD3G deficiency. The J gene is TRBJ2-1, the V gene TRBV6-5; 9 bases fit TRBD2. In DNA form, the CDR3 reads TGTGCCAGCAGTTACTCATTAGCGGGGGCATACAATGAGCAGTTCTTC. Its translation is CASSYSLAGAYNEQFF.